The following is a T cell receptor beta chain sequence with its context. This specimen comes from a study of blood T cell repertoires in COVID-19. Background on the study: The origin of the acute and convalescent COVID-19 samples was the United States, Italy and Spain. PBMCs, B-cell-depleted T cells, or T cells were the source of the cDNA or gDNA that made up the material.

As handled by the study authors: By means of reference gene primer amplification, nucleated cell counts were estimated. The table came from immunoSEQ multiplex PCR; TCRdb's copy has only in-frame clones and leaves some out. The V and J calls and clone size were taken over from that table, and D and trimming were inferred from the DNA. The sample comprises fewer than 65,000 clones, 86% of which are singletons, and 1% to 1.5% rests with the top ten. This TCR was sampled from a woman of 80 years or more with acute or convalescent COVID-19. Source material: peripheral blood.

CDR3 nucleotide sequence: TGTGCCAGCAGCCTTATCCAGGGGCCCCTGAACACTGAAGCTTTCTTT. Translating it yields CASSLIQGPLNTEAFF. The rearrangement uses TRBV28 and TRBJ1-1, with a tentative D call TRBD1 (6 bases). The CDR3 runs 16 residues. Germline loops: CDR1 MDHEN, CDR2 SYDVKM. Trimming removed 6 bases from V and 0 bases from J, with 17 bases in between. The full variable domain, in which reference TRBV28 and TRBJ1-1 provide the parts outside the CDR3, is DVKVTQSSRYLVKRTGEKVFLECVQDMDHENMFWYRQDPGLGLRLIYFSYDVKMKEKGDIPEGYSVSREKKERFSLILESASTNQTSMYLCASSLIQGPLNTEAFFGQGTRLTVV.